These 15 T cell receptor beta chains share one sample of origin, sequenced in a study of T cells expressing NK-cell markers. TCRdb reprocessed the 5' RACE reads and reports one entry per CDR3 protein, with no DNA. There are around 260,000 distinct CDR3 sequences in the sample, with around 4.2% held by the top ten. The sequenced sample was blood T cells: a sorted CD56 or NKG2C T cell subset, CD4+ or CD8+ T cells, or bulk PBMC T cells (not recorded which). The receptors shown here come from a woman between 18 and 69 years old in good health.

The chain is built from TRBV11-2 and TRBJ2-3; TCRdb outputs TRBD2, but without DNA this stays unchecked. The CDR3 has 14 residues. The V gene's germline CDR1 is SGHAT and CDR2 FQNNGV. The CDR3 here is CASSPWTASDTQYF.

The V and J genes are TRBV7-3 and TRBJ2-5; TCRdb outputs TRBD1, but without DNA this stays unchecked. The CDR3 totals 15 residues. CDR1 and CDR2 (germline): SGHTA, FQGTGA. The CDR3 reads CASSQQGAPGETQYF.

The chain employs TRBV6-2 or TRBV6-3 and TRBJ2-6; absent DNA, TCRdb's TRBD2 call cannot be checked. The CDR3 totals 14 residues. Germline V gene lookup returns CDR1 MNHEY and CDR2 SVGEGT. The CDR3 loop is CASSDREGANVLTF.

The genes are TRBV20-1 and TRBJ1-5; TCRdb returns TRBD1, unconfirmable since there is no DNA. This CDR3 spans 15 amino acids. The germline V gene encodes CDR1 DFQATT and CDR2 SNEGSKA (reference sequence). CDR3 in amino acids: CSAREIQGAGQPQHF.

V is TRBV6-5 and J is TRBJ1-1; the TCRdb D gene call, TRBD1, has no DNA to confirm it. The CDR3 loop spans 14 amino acids. The V gene's germline CDR1 is MNHEY and CDR2 SVGAGI. The CDR3 loop reads CASSYPGQGPFAFF.

The chain is built from TRBV29-1 and TRBJ1-3; TCRdb's D call of TRBD1 is untestable without DNA. Germline V CDR1 and CDR2: SQVTM, ANQGSEA. This CDR3 spans 14 amino acids. This CDR3 reads CSVSREASGNTIYF.

This chain uses TRBV9 with TRBJ2-1; the TCRdb call, TRBD2, lacks DNA for checking. In germline, CDR1 is SGDLS, CDR2 YYNGEE. This CDR3 has 19 residues. The CDR3 protein is CASSVTSGRSFGTYNEQFF.

The rearrangement uses TRBV7-2 and TRBJ1-1; the D call from TCRdb, TRBD1, cannot be confirmed without DNA. Per germline, CDR1 SGHTA and CDR2 FQGNSA. CDR3 size: 14 residues. The CDR3 reads CASSPRQANTEAFF. The entire variable domain, with the rest obtained from reference TRBV7-2 and TRBJ1-1, is as follows: GAGVSQSPSNKVTEKGKDVELRCDPISGHTALYWYRQSLGQGLEFLIYFQGNSAPDKSGLPSDRFSAERTGGSVSTLTIQRTQQEDSAVYLCASSPRQANTEAFFGQGTRLTVV.

The rearrangement links TRBV3-1 to TRBJ1-1. Germline assignment: CDR1 LGHDT and CDR2 YNNKEL (reference sequence). The CDR3 extends over 14 amino acids. The CDR3 protein is CASSQSRQNTEAFF.

This chain links TRBV5-6 with TRBJ1-1; absent DNA, TCRdb's TRBD1 call cannot be checked. CDR1 is SGHDT and CDR2 is YYEEEE in the germline V gene. The CDR3 has 14 residues. CDR3 sequence reads: CASSPTGGWTEAFF.

The V call is TRBV30, the J call TRBJ2-1; TCRdb returns TRBD2, unconfirmable since there is no DNA. Germline V gives CDR1 GTSNPN, CDR2 SVGIG (reference sequence). This CDR3 has 19 amino acids. CDR3 sequence: CAWSVPGLAGGPVRNEQFF.

The rearrangement uses TRBV25-1 and TRBJ2-5; TCRdb picks TRBD1, but there is no DNA to check that call. CDR1 is MGHDK, CDR2 SYGVNS, per germline. CDR3 length equals 13 residues. The CDR3: CASSEAGHRTQYF.

The chain joins TRBV29-1 to TRBJ1-2; TCRdb returns TRBD1, unconfirmable since there is no DNA. Germline V gene data show CDR1 as SQVTM and CDR2 as ANQGSEA. CDR3 size: 13 residues. CDR3 residues: CSVVPTAVYGYTF. Full variable domain (remainder filled in from reference TRBV29-1 and TRBJ1-2): SAVISQKPSRDICQRGTSLTIQCQVDSQVTMMFWYRQQPGQSLTLIATANQGSEATYESGFVIDKFPISRPNLTFSTLTVSNMSPEDSSIYLCSVVPTAVYGYTFGSGTRLTVV.

This chain uses TRBV7-6 with TRBJ2-7; TCRdb's assignment of TRBD1 cannot be checked, as there is no DNA. Looked up from germline, CDR1 is SGHVS and CDR2 is FNYEAQ. The CDR3 spans 13 residues. CDR3 residues: CASSLGRQSEQYF. The full variable domain, completed using reference TRBV7-6 and TRBJ2-7, is GAGVSQSPRYKVTKRGQDVALRCDPISGHVSLYWYRQALGQGPEFLTYFNYEAQQDKSGLPNDRFSAERPEGSISTLTIQRTEQRDSAMYRCASSLGRQSEQYFGPGTRLTVT.

V and J are TRBV15 and TRBJ2-4; with no DNA, the TCRdb D assignment of TRBD1 cannot be verified. The CDR3 is 17 amino acids. Germline CDR1 is LNHNV and CDR2 is YYDKDF (reference sequence). CDR3 protein: CATSRDPPGGAKNIQYF.